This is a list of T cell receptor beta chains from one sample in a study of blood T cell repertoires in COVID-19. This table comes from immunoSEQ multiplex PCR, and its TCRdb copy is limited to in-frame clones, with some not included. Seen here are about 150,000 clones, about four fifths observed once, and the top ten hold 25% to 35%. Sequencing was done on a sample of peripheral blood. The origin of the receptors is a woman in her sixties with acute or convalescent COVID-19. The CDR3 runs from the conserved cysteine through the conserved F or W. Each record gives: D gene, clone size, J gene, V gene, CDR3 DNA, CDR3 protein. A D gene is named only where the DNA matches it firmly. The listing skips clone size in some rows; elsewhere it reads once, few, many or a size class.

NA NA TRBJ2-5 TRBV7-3 TGTGCCAGCAGCAAGGGGATTAGGGAGACCCAGTACTTC CASSKGIRETQYF
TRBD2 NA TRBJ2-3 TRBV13 TGTGCCAGCACCAAGGGGCGGGGGGTCACAGATACGCAGTATTTT CASTKGRGVTDTQYF
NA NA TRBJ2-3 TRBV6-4 TGTGCCAGCGGGGCAGGGGGCACAGATACGCAGTATTTT CASGAGGTDTQYF
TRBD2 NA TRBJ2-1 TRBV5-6 TGTGCCAGCAGCTTGAGGGGGCTAGCGGGGAATGAGCAGTTCTTC CASSLRGLAGNEQFF
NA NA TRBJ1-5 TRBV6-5 TGTGCCAGCAGAACAGGGCGGAATCAGCCCCAGCATTTT CASRTGRNQPQHF
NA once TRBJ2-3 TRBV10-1 TGCGCCAGCAGTGAGTCAGGGGTAGATACGCAGTATTTT CASSESGVDTQYF
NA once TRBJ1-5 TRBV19 TGTGCCAGTAGTATAGGGCAGGTGAGCAATCAGCCCCAGCATTTT CASSIGQVSNQPQHF
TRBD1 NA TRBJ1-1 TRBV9 TGTGCCAGCAGCGTGGCCTTACGACAGGGGGACACTGAAGCTTTCTTT CASSVALRQGDTEAFF
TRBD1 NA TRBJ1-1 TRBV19 TGTGCCAGTAGTACGGACAGGGGAAACACTGAAGCTTTCTTT CASSTDRGNTEAFF
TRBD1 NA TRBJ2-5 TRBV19 TGTGCCAGTAGTGTACCAGGACAGGGTAGAGAGACCCAGTACTTC CASSVPGQGRETQYF
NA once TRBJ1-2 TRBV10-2 TGCGCCAGCAGTGCGGTTTGGGGAGGGGGCTATGGCTACACCTTC CASSAVWGGGYGYTF
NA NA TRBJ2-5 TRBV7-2 TGTGCCAGCAGCTTCGAGACAGGGAGGGAGACCCAGTACTTC CASSFETGRETQYF
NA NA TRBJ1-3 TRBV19 TGTGCCAGTAGTATGGTTGGGGCTTCTACGGGAAACACCATATATTTT CASSMVGASTGNTIYF
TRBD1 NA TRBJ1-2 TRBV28 TGTGCCAGCAGTTCAGGGGGACAAGGACATGGCTACACCTTC CASSSGGQGHGYTF
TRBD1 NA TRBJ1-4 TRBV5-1 TGCGCCAGCAGAGTAACAGGGGCTACTAATGAAAAACTGTTTTTT CASRVTGATNEKLFF
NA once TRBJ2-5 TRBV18 TGTGCCAGCTCACCACCGCACAGGTCGGGAGAGACCCAGTACTTC CASSPPHRSGETQYF
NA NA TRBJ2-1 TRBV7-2 TGTGCCAGCAGCTTAGTGGCAGGGTCCTACAATGAGCAGTTCTTC CASSLVAGSYNEQFF
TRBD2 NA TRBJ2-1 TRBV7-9 TGTGCCAGCAGCCCCCGGGGGAGGGTAGAGGGCAATGAGCAGTTCTTC CASSPRGRVEGNEQFF